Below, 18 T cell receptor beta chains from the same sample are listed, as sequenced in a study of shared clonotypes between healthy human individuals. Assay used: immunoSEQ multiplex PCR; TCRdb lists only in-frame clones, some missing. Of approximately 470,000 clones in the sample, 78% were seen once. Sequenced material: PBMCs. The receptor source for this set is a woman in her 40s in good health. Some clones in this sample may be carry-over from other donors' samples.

The CDR3 sequence: CASSFRVAEAFF. The CDR3 DNA reads as TGTGCCAGCAGTTTTCGGGTCGCTGAAGCTTTCTTT. This chain connects TRBV28 to TRBJ1-1; unclear D gene. The CDR3 has 12 residues. The germline V and J ends were trimmed by 3 bases and 6 bases, with 8 bases remaining between them. Germline loops: CDR1 MDHEN, CDR2 SYDVKM.

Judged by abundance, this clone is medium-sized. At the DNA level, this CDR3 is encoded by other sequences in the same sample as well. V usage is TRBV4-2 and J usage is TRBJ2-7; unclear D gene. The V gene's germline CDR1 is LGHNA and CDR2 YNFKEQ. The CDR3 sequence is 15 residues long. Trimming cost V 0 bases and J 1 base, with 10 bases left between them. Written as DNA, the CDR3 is TGTGCCAGCAGCCAAGAAGGAGATGTATCCTACGAGCAGTACTTC. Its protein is CASSQEGDVSYEQYF.

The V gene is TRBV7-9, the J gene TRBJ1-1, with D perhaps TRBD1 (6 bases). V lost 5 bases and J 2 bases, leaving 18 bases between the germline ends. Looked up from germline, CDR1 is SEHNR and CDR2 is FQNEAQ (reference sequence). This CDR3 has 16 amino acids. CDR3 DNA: TGTGCCAGCAGCCCATCAAATAGGGGGGAAAACACTGAAGCTTTCTTT. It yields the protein CASSPSNRGENTEAFF.

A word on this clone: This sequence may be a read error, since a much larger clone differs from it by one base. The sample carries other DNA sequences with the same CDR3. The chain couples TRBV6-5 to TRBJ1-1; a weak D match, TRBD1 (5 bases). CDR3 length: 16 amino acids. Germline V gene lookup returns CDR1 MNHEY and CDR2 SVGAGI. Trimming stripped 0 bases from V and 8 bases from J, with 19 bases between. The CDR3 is CASSYSIGVAGTEAFF. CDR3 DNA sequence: TGTGCCAGCAGTTACTCGATTGGGGTAGCGGGGACCGAAGCTTTCTTT.

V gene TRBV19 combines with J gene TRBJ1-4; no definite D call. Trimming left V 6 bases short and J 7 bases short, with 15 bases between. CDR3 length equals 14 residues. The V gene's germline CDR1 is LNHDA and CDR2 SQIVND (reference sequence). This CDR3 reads CASRMERSVEKLFF. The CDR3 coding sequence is TGTGCCAGTAGAATGGAGCGGTCCGTTGAAAAACTGTTTTTT. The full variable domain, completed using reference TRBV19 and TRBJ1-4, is DGGITQSPKYLFRKEGQNVTLSCEQNLNHDAMYWYRQDPGQGLRLIYYSQIVNDFQKGDIAEGYSVSREKKESFPLTVTSAQKNPTAFYLCASRMERSVEKLFFGSGTQLSVL.

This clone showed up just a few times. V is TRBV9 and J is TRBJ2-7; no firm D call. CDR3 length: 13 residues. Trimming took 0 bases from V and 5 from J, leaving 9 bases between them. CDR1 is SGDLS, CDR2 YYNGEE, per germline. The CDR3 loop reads CASSVGPPDEQYF. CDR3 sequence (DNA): TGTGCCAGCAGCGTAGGTCCCCCCGACGAGCAGTACTTC.

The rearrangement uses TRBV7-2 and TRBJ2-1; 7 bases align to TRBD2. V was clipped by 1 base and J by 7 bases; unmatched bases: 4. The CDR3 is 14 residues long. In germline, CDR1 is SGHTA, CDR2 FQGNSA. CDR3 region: CASSLDPSGNEQFF. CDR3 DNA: TGTGCCAGCAGCTTAGATCCTAGCGGAAATGAGCAGTTCTTC. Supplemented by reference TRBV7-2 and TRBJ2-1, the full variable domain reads GAGVSQSPSNKVTEKGKDVELRCDPISGHTALYWYRQSLGQGLEFLIYFQGNSAPDKSGLPSDRFSAERTGGSVSTLTIQRTQQEDSAVYLCASSLDPSGNEQFFGPGTRLTVL.

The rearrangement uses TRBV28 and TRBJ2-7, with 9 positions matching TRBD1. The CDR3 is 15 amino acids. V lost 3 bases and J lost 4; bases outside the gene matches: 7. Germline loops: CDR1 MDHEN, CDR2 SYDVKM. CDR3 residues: CASSFTGTGRYEQYF. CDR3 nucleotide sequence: TGTGCCAGCAGTTTCACCGGGACAGGGAGGTACGAGCAGTACTTC.

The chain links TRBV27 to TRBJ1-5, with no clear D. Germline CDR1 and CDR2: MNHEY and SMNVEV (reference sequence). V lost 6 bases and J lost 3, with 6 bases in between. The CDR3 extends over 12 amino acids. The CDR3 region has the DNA TGTGCCAGCAGACAGTCCAATCAGCCCCAGCATTTT. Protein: CASRQSNQPQHF.

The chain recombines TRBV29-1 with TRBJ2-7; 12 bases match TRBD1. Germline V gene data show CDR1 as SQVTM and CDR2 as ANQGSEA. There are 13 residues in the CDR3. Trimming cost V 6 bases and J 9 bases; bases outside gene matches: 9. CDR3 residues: CSVRQGQGASQYF. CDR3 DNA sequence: TGCAGCGTACGCCAGGGACAGGGGGCTTCGCAGTACTTC.

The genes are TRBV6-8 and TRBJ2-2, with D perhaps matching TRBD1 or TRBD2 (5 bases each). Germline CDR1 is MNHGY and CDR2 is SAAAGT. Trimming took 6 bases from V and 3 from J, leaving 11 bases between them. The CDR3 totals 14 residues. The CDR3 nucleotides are TGTGCCAGCAGGTCAGGGACGGACACCGGGGAGCTGTTTTTT. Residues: CASRSGTDTGELFF.

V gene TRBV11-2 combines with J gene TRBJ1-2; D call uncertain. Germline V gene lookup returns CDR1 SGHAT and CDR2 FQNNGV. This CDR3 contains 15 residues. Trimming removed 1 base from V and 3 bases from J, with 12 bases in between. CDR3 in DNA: TGTGCCAGCAGCTTAGGGGCCATGGATTACTATGGCTACACCTTC. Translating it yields CASSLGAMDYYGYTF.

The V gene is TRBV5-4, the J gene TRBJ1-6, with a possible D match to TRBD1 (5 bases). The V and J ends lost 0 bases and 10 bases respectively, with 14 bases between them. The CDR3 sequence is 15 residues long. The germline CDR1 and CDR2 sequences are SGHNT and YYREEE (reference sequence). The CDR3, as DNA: TGTGCCAGCAGCTTGGGCGGCAGGGAGGGATCACCCCTCCACTTT. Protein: CASSLGGREGSPLHF.

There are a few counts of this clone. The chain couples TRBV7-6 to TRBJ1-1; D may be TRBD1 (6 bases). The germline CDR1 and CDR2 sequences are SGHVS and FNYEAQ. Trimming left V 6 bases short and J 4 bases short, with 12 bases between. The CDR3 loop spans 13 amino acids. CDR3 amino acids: CASRSNRATEAFF. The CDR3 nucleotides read TGTGCCAGCAGATCCAACAGGGCCACTGAAGCTTTCTTT.

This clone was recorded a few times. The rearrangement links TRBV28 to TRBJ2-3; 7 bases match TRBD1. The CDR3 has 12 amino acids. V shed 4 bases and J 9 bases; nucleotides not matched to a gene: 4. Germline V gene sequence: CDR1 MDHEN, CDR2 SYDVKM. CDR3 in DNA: TGTGCCAGCAGTTCGCAGGGGGTGACGCAGTATTTT. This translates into CASSSQGVTQYF.

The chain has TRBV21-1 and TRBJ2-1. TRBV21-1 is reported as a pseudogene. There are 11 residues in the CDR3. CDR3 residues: CASSIDGEQFF. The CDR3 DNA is TGTGCCAGCAGCATTGACGGAGAGCAGTTCTTC.

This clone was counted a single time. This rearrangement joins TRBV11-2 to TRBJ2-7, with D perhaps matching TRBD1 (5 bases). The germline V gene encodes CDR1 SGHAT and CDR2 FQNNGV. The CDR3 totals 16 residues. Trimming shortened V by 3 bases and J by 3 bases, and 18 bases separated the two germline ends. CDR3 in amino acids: CASSLDMATANYEQYF. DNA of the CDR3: TGTGCCAGCAGCTTGGATATGGCGACAGCCAACTACGAGCAGTACTTC.

CDR3 sequence reads: CASSFRTNTEAFF. The CDR3 DNA reads as TGTGCCAGCAGCTTTAGGACTAACACTGAAGCTTTCTTT. The chain combines TRBV7-9 with TRBJ1-1; D unclear. CDR3 length equals 13 residues. Deletions cut 3 bases from V and 2 bases from J, with 7 bases between. In germline, CDR1 is SEHNR, CDR2 FQNEAQ (reference sequence).